Shown below are 27 T cell receptor beta chains from a single sample sequenced in a study of cytomegalovirus exposure and HLA in healthy donors. PCR employed 60 Vbeta and 13 Jbeta primers. Data came from immunoSEQ multiplex PCR; TCRdb stores just in-frame clones and leaves some out. The table includes 75,000 to 100,000 clones, 60% to 75% detected once. Specimen: PBMCs. The receptors derive from a female donor in good health and CMV-seronegative.

The chain employs TRBV29-1 and TRBJ1-3; no clear D. Trimming pared 2 bases from V and 0 bases from J, leaving 5 bases between. The CDR3 contains 13 residues. The germline V gene encodes CDR1 SQVTM and CDR2 ANQGSEA. CDR3 amino acids: CSVESLSGNTIYF. Written as DNA, the CDR3 is TGCAGCGTTGAATCCCTCTCTGGAAACACCATATATTTT.

The sample holds a few counts of this clone. The chain combines TRBV5-8 with TRBJ2-7; possible D gene TRBD2, 6 bases. This CDR3 has 14 residues. Per germline, CDR1 SGHTS and CDR2 YDEGEE. V gave up 0 bases and J gave up 2 bases, with 9 bases separating them. The CDR3 nucleotides read TGTGCCAGCAGCTTGGGGGACTGGACCTACGAGCAGTACTTC. Protein product: CASSLGDWTYEQYF.

This clone was seen a few times. The chain carries TRBV7-8 and TRBJ2-7, with 8 bases lining up with TRBD2. Germline V gene data show CDR1 as SGHVS and CDR2 as FQNEAQ. The CDR3 consists of 17 residues. The V and J ends lost 4 bases and 3 bases, in that order; junction bases with no gene match: 14. CDR3 nucleotide sequence: TGTGCCAGCAGCTCACGGGTACTTAGCGGGGTCTTCTACGAGCAGTACTTC. This translates into CASSSRVLSGVFYEQYF.

The CDR3 region is CASSYNSHQEQYF. CDR3 sequence (DNA): TGTGCCAGCAGTTACAACAGCCACCAAGAGCAGTACTTC. The chain couples TRBV6-5 to TRBJ2-7, with unresolved D. This CDR3 region has 13 residues. The germline CDR1 and CDR2 sequences are MNHEY and SVGAGI. The V end lost 2 bases, the J end lost 7 bases, and 12 bases lay between the germline ends.

The chain is built from TRBV7-9 and TRBJ1-1; D is uncertain. CDR1 is SEHNR, CDR2 FQNEAQ, per germline (reference sequence). The CDR3 is made up of 15 amino acids. Trimming pared 1 base from V and 4 bases from J, leaving 13 bases between. The CDR3 coding sequence is TGTGCCAGCAGCTTAGTTACGGGAGGAGGCACTGAAGCTTTCTTT. This sequence encodes CASSLVTGGGTEAFF.

V gene TRBV4-1 combines with J gene TRBJ2-3; D is unclear. Germline values: CDR1 MGHRA, CDR2 YSYEKL. The CDR3 contains 15 residues. V was cut by 5 bases and J by 4 bases, with 16 bases left in between. CDR3 protein: CASSGSARYSDTQYF. The CDR3 DNA is TGCGCCAGCAGCGGGTCGGCTAGATATTCAGATACGCAGTATTTT.

This clone was seen a few times. V is TRBV9 and J is TRBJ2-7; 8 bases line up with TRBD2. The CDR3 totals 14 residues. Germline lookup yields CDR1 SGDLS and CDR2 YYNGEE. V lost 2 bases and J lost 7; bases outside the gene matches: 8. The DNA for the CDR3 is TGTGCCAGCAGCGTGACGGGGGGGCCGCGGGAGCAGTACTTC. Its translation is CASSVTGGPREQYF.

The rearrangement links TRBV6-6 to TRBJ1-5, with 7 positions matching TRBD1. Germline V lookup: CDR1 MNHNY, CDR2 SVGAGI (reference sequence). This CDR3 has 14 residues. The V segment lost 7 bases and the J segment 7 bases; nucleotides outside the gene matches: 10. The CDR3: CASTENRGRQPQHF. For the CDR3, the DNA is TGTGCCAGCACGGAAAACAGGGGACGCCAGCCCCAGCATTTT.

This CDR3 is CAISELGQRNNEQFF. CDR3 bases: TGTGCCATCAGTGAGCTGGGACAGCGTAACAATGAGCAGTTCTTC. The genes are TRBV10-3 and TRBJ2-1; the match to TRBD1 covers 7 bases. Germline CDR1 ENHRY, CDR2 SYGVKD. V gave up 2 bases and J gave up 5 bases; unmatched junction bases: 6. The CDR3 contains 15 residues.

The CDR3 DNA sequence: TGTGCCAGCAGCTTTCAGGCGAGTACCGGGGAGCTGTTTTTT. Translated: CASSFQASTGELFF. The rearrangement joins TRBV7-2 to TRBJ2-2, with D uncertain. The CDR3 is 14 amino acids. CDR1 is SGHTA and CDR2 is FQGNSA in the germline V gene. The ends were cut back, 3 bases at V and 5 bases at J, with 10 bases in the middle.

The chain employs TRBV5-1 and TRBJ2-1, with TRBD2 matching over 11 bases. From germline, CDR1 is SGHRS and CDR2 YFSETQ. CDR3 length: 16 amino acids. Trimming removed 3 bases from V and 7 bases from J; junction bases left unmatched: 9. For the CDR3, the DNA is TGCGCCAGCAGCTCTACCGTAGCGGGAGGGCGAAATGAGCAGTTCTTC. The encoded protein is CASSSTVAGGRNEQFF. The variable domain in full, completed from reference TRBV5-1 and TRBJ2-1, reads KAGVTQTPRYLIKTRGQQVTLSCSPISGHRSVSWYQQTPGQGLQFLFEYFSETQRNKGNFPGRFSGRQFSNSRSEMNVSTLELGDSALYLCASSSTVAGGRNEQFFGPGTRLTVL.

This chain links TRBV7-9 with TRBJ2-7, with 10 bases that match TRBD1. The trim removed 5 bases at V and 6 bases at J, leaving 7 bases unmatched. Germline CDR1 reads SEHNR; CDR2 reads FQNEAQ (reference sequence). The CDR3 contains 14 residues. The CDR3 reads CASSQDRGLGEQYF. CDR3 coding DNA: TGTGCCAGCAGCCAAGACAGGGGGCTGGGCGAGCAGTACTTC.

This chain joins TRBV2 and TRBJ1-6; the match to TRBD1 covers 7 bases. The CDR3 covers 14 residues. Trimming at V came to 6 bases and at J to 8 bases, leaving 7 bases not matched to a gene. Germline CDR1 SNHLY, CDR2 FYNNEI. CDR3 region: CASSLRDSDSPLHF. CDR3 coding DNA: TGTGCCAGCAGCCTCCGGGACAGCGATTCACCCCTCCACTTT.

This clone was observed a few times. The chain combines TRBV11-3 with TRBJ2-1, with D uncertain. Between the trimmed V and J ends, which lost 1 base and 0 bases, there was a span of 7 bases. Germline CDR1 SGHNT, CDR2 YENEEA. This CDR3 has 15 amino acids. CDR3 DNA: TGTGCCAGCAGCTTAGGAGCAGGCTCCTACAATGAGCAGTTCTTC. It translates to CASSLGAGSYNEQFF.

CDR3 sequence reads: CSAEKQETQYF. The DNA for the CDR3 is TGCAGTGCGGAGAAGCAAGAGACCCAGTACTTC. The chain uses TRBV20-1 and TRBJ2-5; D not certain. The length of the CDR3 is 11 residues. Between the trimmed V and J ends, which lost 6 bases and 2 bases, there was a span of 7 bases. CDR1 DFQATT and CDR2 SNEGSKA come from the germline V gene (reference sequence).

The V call is TRBV14, the J call TRBJ1-2; D unresolved. The CDR3 consists of 15 residues. With 0 bases removed from V and 1 base from J, the gap between germline ends came to 9 bases. Germline V CDR1 and CDR2: SGHDN, FVKESK. This chain's CDR3 is CASSQDAGYNYGYTF. Written as DNA, the CDR3 is TGTGCCAGCAGCCAAGATGCCGGGTATAACTATGGCTACACCTTC.

This clone was counted a few times. The junction shows a germline mismatch at one end, possibly a read error. The chain is built from TRBV4-1 and TRBJ1-6; D perhaps matches TRBD1 (5 bases). The CDR3 contains 17 residues. Looked up from germline, CDR1 is MGHRA and CDR2 is YSYEKL. CDR3 DNA sequence: TGCGACAGCAGCCCTAAAACTACCACAGGTCCAAATTCACCCCTCCACTTT. Its protein product is CDSSPKTTTGPNSPLHF.

The rearrangement uses TRBV29-1 and TRBJ1-1; a possible D gene is TRBD1 (5 bases). Trimming removed 7 bases from V and 5 bases from J, with 11 bases in between. CDR3 length: 11 amino acids. In germline, CDR1 is SQVTM, CDR2 ANQGSEA. The CDR3, as DNA: TGCAGCGGAGCCAGGGTGACTGAAGCTTTCTTT. This gives the protein CSGARVTEAFF.

The chain has TRBV7-9 and TRBJ2-7; the D gene is possibly TRBD1 (5 bases). Germline loops: CDR1 SEHNR, CDR2 FQNEAQ (reference sequence). Trimming left V 2 bases short and J 5 bases short, with 13 bases between. This CDR3 spans 14 amino acids. CDR3 nucleotides: TGTGCCAGCAGCTTAAGGGGATCGCACCACGAGCAGTACTTC. Translated: CASSLRGSHHEQYF.

The chain is built from TRBV29-1 and TRBJ1-1; tentatively, D is TRBD1 (6 bases). This CDR3 has 11 amino acids. Germline loops: CDR1 SQVTM, CDR2 ANQGSEA. Trimming took off 8 bases at V and 3 bases at J, with 10 bases between the two ends. The CDR3 region is CSSGHYTEAFF. The CDR3 DNA reads as TGCAGCTCGGGACATTACACTGAAGCTTTCTTT.

The V and J genes are TRBV5-8 and TRBJ1-1, with D perhaps matching TRBD1 (6 bases). Trimming pared 2 bases from V and 9 bases from J, leaving 11 bases between. Germline CDR1 reads SGHTS; CDR2 reads YDEGEE. There are 12 residues in the CDR3. CDR3 coding DNA: TGTGCCAGCAGCTTCACCGGGACACAAGCTTTCTTT. This encodes CASSFTGTQAFF.

This chain uses TRBV15 with TRBJ1-1, with 7 bases identical to TRBD1. Germline V gives CDR1 LNHNV, CDR2 YYDKDF (reference sequence). Losses at the gene ends were 3 bases for V and 3 bases for J; bases not matched to a gene: 4. CDR3 length: 14 amino acids. The CDR3 nucleotides read TGTGCCACCAGCAGCTCTACAGGGGACACTGAAGCTTTCTTT. This translates into CATSSSTGDTEAFF. Combining the CDR3 with reference TRBV15 and TRBJ1-1 gives the whole variable domain DAMVIQNPRYQVTQFGKPVTLSCSQTLNHNVMYWYQQKSSQAPKLLFHYYDKDFNNEADTPDNFQSRRPNTSFCFLDIRSPGLGDTAMYLCATSSSTGDTEAFFGQGTRLTVV.

The gene calls are TRBV4-1 and TRBJ1-5; 7 nucleotides align to TRBD1. This CDR3 contains 14 residues. The germline gives CDR1 MGHRA, CDR2 YSYEKL. V shed 0 bases and J 4 bases; nucleotides not matched to a gene: 0. The CDR3 is CASSQETGNQPQHF. CDR3 bases: TGCGCCAGCAGCCAAGAGACAGGGAATCAGCCCCAGCATTTT.

This clone was seen more than once but under ten times. V is TRBV11-3 and J is TRBJ1-2, with 12 bases lining up with TRBD1. Germline V gene lookup returns CDR1 SGHNT and CDR2 YENEEA. The CDR3 has 16 amino acids. The V gene end was trimmed by 2 bases and the J gene end by 6 bases; junction bases not matched to a gene: 7. This chain's CDR3 is CASSLNAGQGADGYTF. CDR3 sequence (DNA): TGTGCCAGCAGCTTAAATGCGGGACAGGGGGCAGATGGCTACACCTTC.

The sample holds a few counts of this clone. The gene calls are TRBV27 and TRBJ1-2; 9 nucleotides agree with TRBD1. V lost 6 bases to trimming and J lost 5 bases; unmatched junction nucleotides: 7. The germline CDR1 and CDR2 sequences are MNHEY and SMNVEV (reference sequence). The CDR3 spans 14 residues. CDR3 amino acids: CASSPRTGAYGYTF. CDR3 coding DNA: TGTGCCAGCAGCCCAAGGACAGGGGCGTATGGCTACACCTTC.

V and J are TRBV28 and TRBJ1-6; D is ambiguous. Germline V lookup: CDR1 MDHEN, CDR2 SYDVKM. This CDR3 contains 14 residues. The V end lost 2 bases, the J end lost 5 bases, and 7 bases lay between the germline ends. The CDR3 DNA follows: TGTGCCAGCAGTTTACGGCGGGATAATTCACCCCTCCACTTT. It specifies CASSLRRDNSPLHF.

The V and J genes are TRBV29-1 and TRBJ2-5; 10 nucleotides line up with TRBD1. Near its end, the DNA agrees better with TRBJ2-7, so the J call may be wrong. The CDR3 sequence is 15 residues long. Germline V gene data show CDR1 as SQVTM and CDR2 as ANQGSEA. This chain's CDR3 is CSVLFRDRGSYEQYF. CDR3 DNA sequence: TGCAGCGTCCTTTTCCGGGACAGGGGTTCCTACGAGCAGTACTTC.